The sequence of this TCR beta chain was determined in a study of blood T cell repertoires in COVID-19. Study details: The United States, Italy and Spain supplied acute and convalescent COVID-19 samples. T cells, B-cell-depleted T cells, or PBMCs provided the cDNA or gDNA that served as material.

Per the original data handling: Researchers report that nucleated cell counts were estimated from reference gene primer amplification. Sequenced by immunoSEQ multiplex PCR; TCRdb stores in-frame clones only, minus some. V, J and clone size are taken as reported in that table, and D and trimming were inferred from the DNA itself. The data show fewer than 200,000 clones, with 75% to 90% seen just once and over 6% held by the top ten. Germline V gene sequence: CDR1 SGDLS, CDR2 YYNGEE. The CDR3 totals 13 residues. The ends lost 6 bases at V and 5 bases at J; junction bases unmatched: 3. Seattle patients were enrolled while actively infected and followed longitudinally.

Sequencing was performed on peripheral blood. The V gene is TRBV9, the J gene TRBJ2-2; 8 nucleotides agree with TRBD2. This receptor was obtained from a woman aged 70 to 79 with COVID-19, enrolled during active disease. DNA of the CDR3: TGTGCCAGCACTGCTAGCGGGACCGGGGAGCTGTTTTTT. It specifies CASTASGTGELFF.